Sequencing of this T cell receptor (beta chain) was carried out in a study of cytomegalovirus exposure and HLA in healthy donors. As regards this clone: Its antigen is unidentified.

Germline CDR1 is SGHTS and CDR2 is YDEGEE. V was clipped by 4 bases and J by 6 bases; unmatched bases: 11. The CDR3 has 15 amino acids. The PCR had 60 Vbeta and 13 Jbeta primers. The assay was immunoSEQ multiplex PCR, and TCRdb's table has in-frame clones only and misses some. This sample yields approximately 150,000 clones, of which around four fifths are seen a single time; roughly 1.2% belongs to the top ten. Findings and caveats of the study: In vitro data verified a few CMV-associated chains as specific for CMV antigens. TCR beta chains numbering 164 were designated cytomegalovirus-associated. Indistinguishability led to the exclusion of some V segments, TRBV6-2 and TRBV6-3 included.

V usage is TRBV5-8 and J usage is TRBJ2-3, with 7 nucleotides matching TRBD1. This TCR derives from a woman between 50 and 59 years old in good health and CMV-seronegative. The sample was PBMCs. The CDR3 nucleotides are TGTGCCAGCAGCACGACAGGGCCCTCGAGGGATACGCAGTATTTT. Translating it yields CASSTTGPSRDTQYF.